Many counts were recorded for the clone carrying this TCR beta chain. Its antigen is currently unknown. The entry originates in a study of identical twins. Study-level results: Sharing of beta out-of-frame sequences by twins showed a weaker excess. The abundant beta clonotypes from cord blood had fewer insertions, and memory repertoires had none of this.

TCRdb called the 5' RACE reads again in MiXCR, with one record for every CDR3 protein. Among 450,000 to 650,000 distinct CDR3 sequences listed, 9.6% were seen once. This CDR3 contains 12 residues. The V end lost 2 bases, the J end lost 6 bases, and 5 bases lay between the germline ends. Germline V gene lookup returns CDR1 WSHSY and CDR2 SAAADI. This sample was shared with a second study, whose subject was yellow fever vaccine responses in identical twins.

This receptor was identified in a woman aged 18-29 years in good health. The sample was PBMCs. The gene calls are TRBV10-2 and TRBJ1-5; the D is unclear. CDR3 residues: CASSESFQPQHF. The CDR3, as DNA: TGCGCCAGCAGTGAGAGTTTTCAGCCCCAGCATTTT.